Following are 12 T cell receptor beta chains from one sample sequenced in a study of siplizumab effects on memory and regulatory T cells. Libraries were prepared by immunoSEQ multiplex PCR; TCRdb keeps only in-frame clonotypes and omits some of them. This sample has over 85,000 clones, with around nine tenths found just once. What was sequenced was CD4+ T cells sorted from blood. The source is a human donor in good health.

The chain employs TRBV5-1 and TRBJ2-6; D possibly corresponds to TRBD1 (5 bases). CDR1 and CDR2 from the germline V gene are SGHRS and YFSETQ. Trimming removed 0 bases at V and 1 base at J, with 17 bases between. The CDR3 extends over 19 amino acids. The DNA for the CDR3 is TGCGCCAGCAGCTTGGTTGGGCAGGGCGACATATCTGGGGCCAACGTCCTGACTTTC. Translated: CASSLVGQGDISGANVLTF. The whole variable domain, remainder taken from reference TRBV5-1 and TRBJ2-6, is KAGVTQTPRYLIKTRGQQVTLSCSPISGHRSVSWYQQTPGQGLQFLFEYFSETQRNKGNFPGRFSGRQFSNSRSEMNVSTLELGDSALYLCASSLVGQGDISGANVLTFGAGSRLTVL.

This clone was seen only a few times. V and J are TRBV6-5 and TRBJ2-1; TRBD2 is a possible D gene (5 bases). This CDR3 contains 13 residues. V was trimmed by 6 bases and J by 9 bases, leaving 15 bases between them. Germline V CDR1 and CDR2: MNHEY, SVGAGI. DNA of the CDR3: TGTGCCAGCAGGGCCACCGGGATGTCTGAGCAGTTCTTC. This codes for CASRATGMSEQFF.

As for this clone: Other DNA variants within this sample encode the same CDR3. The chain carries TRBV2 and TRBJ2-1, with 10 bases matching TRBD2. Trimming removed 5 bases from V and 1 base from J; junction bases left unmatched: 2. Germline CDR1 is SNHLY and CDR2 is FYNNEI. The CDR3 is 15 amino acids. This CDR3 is CASSRTSGSYNEQFF. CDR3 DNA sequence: TGTGCCAGCAGTCGGACTAGCGGATCCTACAATGAGCAGTTCTTC.

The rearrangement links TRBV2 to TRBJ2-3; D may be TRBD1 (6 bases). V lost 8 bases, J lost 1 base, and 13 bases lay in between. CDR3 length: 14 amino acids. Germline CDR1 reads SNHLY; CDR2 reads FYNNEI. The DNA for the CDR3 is TGTGCCAGCGGGGGCCACGGGCGCACAGATACGCAGTATTTT. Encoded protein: CASGGHGRTDTQYF.

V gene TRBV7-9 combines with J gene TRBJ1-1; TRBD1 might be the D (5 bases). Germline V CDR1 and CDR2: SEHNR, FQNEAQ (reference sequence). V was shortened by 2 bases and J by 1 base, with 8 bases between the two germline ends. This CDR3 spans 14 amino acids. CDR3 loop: CASSLQGPNTEAFF. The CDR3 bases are TGTGCCAGCAGCTTACAGGGTCCGAACACTGAAGCTTTCTTT.

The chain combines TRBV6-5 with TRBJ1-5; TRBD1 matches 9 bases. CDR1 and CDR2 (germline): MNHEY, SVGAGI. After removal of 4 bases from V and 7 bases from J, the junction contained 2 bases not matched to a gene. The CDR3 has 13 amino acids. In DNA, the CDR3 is TGTGCCAGCAGTTTCGGGACAGGGCAGCCCCAGCATTTT. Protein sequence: CASSFGTGQPQHF.

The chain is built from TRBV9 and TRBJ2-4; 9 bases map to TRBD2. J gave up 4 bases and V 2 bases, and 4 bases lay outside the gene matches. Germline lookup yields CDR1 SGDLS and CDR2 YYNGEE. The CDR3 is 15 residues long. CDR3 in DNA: TGTGCCAGCAGCGTGACTAGCGGTACTAAAAACATTCAGTACTTC. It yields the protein CASSVTSGTKNIQYF.

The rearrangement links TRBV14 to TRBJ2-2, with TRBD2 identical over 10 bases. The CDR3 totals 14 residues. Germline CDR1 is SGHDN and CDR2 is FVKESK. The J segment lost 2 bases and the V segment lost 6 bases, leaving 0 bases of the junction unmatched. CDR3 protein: CASRLAGNTGELFF. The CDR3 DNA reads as TGTGCCAGCAGACTAGCGGGAAACACCGGGGAGCTGTTTTTT.

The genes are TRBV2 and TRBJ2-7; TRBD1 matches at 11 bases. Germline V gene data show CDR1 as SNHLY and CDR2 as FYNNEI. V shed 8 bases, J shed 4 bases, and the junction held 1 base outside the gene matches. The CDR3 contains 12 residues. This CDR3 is CASGTGGYEQYF. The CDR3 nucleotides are TGTGCCAGCGGGACAGGGGGGTACGAGCAGTACTTC.

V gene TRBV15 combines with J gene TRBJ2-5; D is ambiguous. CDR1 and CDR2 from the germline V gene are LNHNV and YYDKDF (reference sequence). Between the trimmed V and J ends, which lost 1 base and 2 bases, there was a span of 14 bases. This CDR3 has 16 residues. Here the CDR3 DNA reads TGTGCCACCAGCAGAGCCCCCCTGGCGGCACAAGAGACCCAGTACTTC. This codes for CATSRAPLAAQETQYF.

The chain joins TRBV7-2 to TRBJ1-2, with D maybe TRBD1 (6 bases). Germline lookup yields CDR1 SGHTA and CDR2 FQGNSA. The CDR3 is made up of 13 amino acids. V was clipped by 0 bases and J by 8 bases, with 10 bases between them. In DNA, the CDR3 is TGTGCCAGCAGCTTAGCGGGGGCAGGAGGCTACACCTTC. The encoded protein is CASSLAGAGGYTF.

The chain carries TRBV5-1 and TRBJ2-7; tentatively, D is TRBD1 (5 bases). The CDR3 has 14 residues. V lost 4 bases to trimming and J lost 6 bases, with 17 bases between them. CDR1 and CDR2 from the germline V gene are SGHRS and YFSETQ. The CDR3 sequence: CASSPRQGTGEQYF. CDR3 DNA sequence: TGCGCCAGCAGCCCGCGGCAGGGAACGGGCGAGCAGTACTTC.